This T cell receptor beta chain comes out of a study of PD-1 blockade in classical Hodgkin lymphoma. Study information: It was nivolumab at 3 mg/kg, given intravenously every 2 weeks, that patients received. Overall study findings and caveats: Diversity in CD4+ TCRs, unlike that measured in CD8+ TCRs, had risen significantly by C4D1. Complete responders showed a baseline diversity that resembled the diversity of newly diagnosed patients.

With respect to this clone: Its antigen is not known.

The table came from immunoSEQ multiplex PCR; TCRdb's copy has only in-frame clones and leaves some out. The repertoire has about 51,000 clones, 60% to 80% of them found once; the top ten carry around 20%. Described time point: cycle 4 day 1 (C4D1), after five to seven weeks of nivolumab. Autologous stem cell transplantation was followed by relapse in every patient, and brentuximab vedotin exposure varied. CDR1 is SGHNT and CDR2 is YYREEE in the germline V gene (reference sequence). The CDR3 runs to 16 residues. With 1 base removed from V and 1 base from J, the gap between germline ends came to 13 bases.

The chain combines TRBV5-4 with TRBJ2-3, with D possibly being TRBD2 (5 bases). The sequencing here drew on peripheral blood mononuclear cells (PBMCs), taken before the fourth cycle of nivolumab. The sequence came from a human donor with classical Hodgkin lymphoma. This CDR3 reads CASSLRVAGGTDTQYF. CDR3 coding DNA: TGTGCCAGCAGCTTGCGAGTCGCGGGCGGCACAGATACGCAGTATTTT. Drawing the rest from reference TRBV5-4 and TRBJ2-3, the complete variable domain is ETGVTQSPTHLIKTRGQQVTLRCSSQSGHNTVSWYQQALGQGPQFIFQYYREEENGRGNFPPRFSGLQFPNYSSELNVNALELDDSALYLCASSLRVAGGTDTQYFGPGTRLTVL.